This TCR beta chain was recorded in a study of tissue T cells after allogeneic stem cell transplantation. A note on this clone: The antigen remains undetermined.

Sequencing of TCRbeta CDR3 at survey depth gave sequences and template counts. Repertoires were generated with immunoSEQ multiplex PCR, while TCRdb's copy carries only in-frame clones and drops some. The table includes 20,000 to 30,000 clones, 73% detected once. The CDR3 runs 14 residues. The ends were cut back, 4 bases at V and 5 bases at J, with 15 bases in the middle. In germline, CDR1 is MGHRA, CDR2 YSYEKL. Study results and caveats: Alloreactivity or antigen specificity of tissue TCRs was not determined; some clones might be host cells.

The chain couples TRBV4-1 to TRBJ2-7; D is possibly TRBD1 or TRBD2 (6 bases each). This clonotype was obtained from an older female donor with lung cancer. The source was tissue from the ileum, collected at autopsy. The CDR3 nucleotides are TGCGCCAGCAGCCTCCCGGGGGCGCCGGACGAGCAGTACTTC. Encoded protein: CASSLPGAPDEQYF.